This T cell receptor beta chain was recovered during a study of T cells in Graves' hyperthyroidism and ophthalmopathy. Study outcomes and limitations: The model made its ophthalmopathy prediction, and onset followed a median approximately six months later.

In this sample, this clonotype turned up many times. The antigen is unknown. Researchers defined stable Graves' hyperthyroidism as no ophthalmopathy progression within 18 months. These patients, aged 18 to 65, had recently diagnosed hyperthyroidism lasting under 2 months. Amplified TCR beta CDR3 regions derived from RNA transcripts. HTBI primers were the set used in a first-round RT-PCR of the TCR CDR3. Using its own MiXCR run on the multiplex PCR reads, TCRdb lists one record per CDR3 protein. Of approximately 420,000 distinct CDR3 sequences in the sample, approximately 15% were seen once. Trimming pared 7 bases from V and 5 bases from J, leaving 14 bases between. The CDR3 has 13 amino acids. Germline-derived CDR1 and CDR2 are MDHEN and SYDVKM.

This sequence originates from a young woman with Graves' hyperthyroidism. The chain uses TRBV28 and TRBJ2-5, with a possible D match to TRBD1 (6 bases). Sequencing was carried out using blood. The CDR3 region is CASIGGSWETQYF. Written as DNA, the CDR3 is TGTGCCAGCATAGGGGGTTCGTGGGAGACCCAGTACTTC.